The rows below give T cell receptor beta chains drawn from one sample of a study of T cells in Graves' hyperthyroidism and ophthalmopathy. TCRdb reprocessed the multiplex PCR reads via MiXCR and lists one record per CDR3 protein. The data hold 500,000 to 800,000 distinct CDR3 sequences, with just under 45% observed a single time. The material sequenced was peripheral blood or thyroid tissue (not recorded which). The receptors stem from an adult man with Graves' disease, either hyperthyroidism or ophthalmopathy (not recorded which). The CDR3 runs from the conserved cysteine through the conserved F or W. Each record gives: V gene, D gene, clone size, J gene, CDR3 DNA, CDR3 protein. D genes are given only for firm matches. A row's size may be missing; if present it is once, few, many or a size class.

>TRBV5-4|TRBD1|.|TRBJ2-5
TGTGCCAGCACTCCACCCCCAGGGGGCGAAGAGACCCAGTACTTC
CASTPPPGGEETQYF
>TRBV2|.|many|TRBJ1-2
TGTGCCAGCAGTGAAGGGGGGCCAGGCTACACCTTC
CASSEGGPGYTF
>TRBV5-1|.|.|TRBJ1-1
TGCGCCAGCAGCTTGGGCCTGACGAGTAATGAAGCTTTCTTT
CASSLGLTSNEAFF
>TRBV9|.|many|TRBJ1-1
TGTGCCAGCAGCGTGTGGGGGGGCGCGGACACTGAAGCTTTCTTT
CASSVWGGADTEAFF
>TRBV28|.|many|TRBJ2-7
TGTGCCAGCAGTCCAGAATACTTC
CASSPEYF
>TRBV10-3|.|many|TRBJ2-5
TGTGCCACCAGGGGGGACCAAGAGACCCAGTACTTC
CATRGDQETQYF
>TRBV7-8|.|few|TRBJ1-1
TGTGCCAGCAGCGCACAAGGCGGCTTGGGGATTACTGAAGCTTTCTTT
CASSAQGGLGITEAFF
>TRBV15|.|.|TRBJ2-5
TGTGCCACCTGGGGCAGGGCCGAGACCCAGTACTTC
CATWGRAETQYF
>TRBV29-1|.|.|TRBJ1-6
TGCAGCGTTCGCGCAGGGATCGATTCACCCCTCCACTTT
CSVRAGIDSPLHF
>TRBV20-1|TRBD2|few|TRBJ2-7
TGCAGTGCTAGAGAAACTAGCGGGGGGGCCTCCTACGAGCAGTACTTC
CSARETSGGASYEQYF
>TRBV5-1|TRBD1|.|TRBJ1-1
TGCGCCAGCAGCCGCAGGGACAGGGGGCTGGGCACTGAAGCTTTCTTT
CASSRRDRGLGTEAFF
>TRBV2|.|.|TRBJ2-2
TGTGCCAGCACCGGTCCGGGCCAATTGAACACCGGGGAGCTGTTTTTT
CASTGPGQLNTGELFF
>TRBV20-1|.|.|TRBJ1-5
TGCAGTGCTAGAGATAAAGGGCCCCTAAACAATCAGCCCCAGCATTTT
CSARDKGPLNNQPQHF
>TRBV7-8|.|.|TRBJ1-4
TGTGCCAGCAGTATAGCCTGGGGGGAAAAACTGTTTTTT
CASSIAWGEKLFF
>TRBV29-1|TRBD1|once|TRBJ1-2
TGCAGCTTAGGGACAGGGGGCTATGGCTACACCTTC
CSLGTGGYGYTF
>TRBV7-9|TRBD1|many|TRBJ1-1
TGTGCCAGCAGCCCGGGACAGGGTCGAAACACTGAAGCTTTCTTT
CASSPGQGRNTEAFF
>TRBV7-3|.|few|TRBJ1-4
TGTGCCAGCAGCCAGGGTGACTGGTTTGAAAAACTGTTTTTT
CASSQGDWFEKLFF
>TRBV25-1|.|.|TRBJ1-5
TGTGCCAGCACGGCACAGGGAGGTGGCAGCAATCAGCCCCAGCATTTT
CASTAQGGGSNQPQHF